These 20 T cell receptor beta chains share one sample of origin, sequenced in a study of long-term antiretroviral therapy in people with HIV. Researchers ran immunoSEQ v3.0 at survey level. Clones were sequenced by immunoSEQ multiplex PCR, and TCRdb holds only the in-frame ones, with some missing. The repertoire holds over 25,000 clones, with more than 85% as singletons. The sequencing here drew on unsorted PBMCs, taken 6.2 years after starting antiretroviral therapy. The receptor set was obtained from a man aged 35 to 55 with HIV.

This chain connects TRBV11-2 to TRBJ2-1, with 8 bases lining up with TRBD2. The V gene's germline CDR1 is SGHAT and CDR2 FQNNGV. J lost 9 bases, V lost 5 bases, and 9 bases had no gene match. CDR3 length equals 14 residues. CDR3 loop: CASSRSREGVEQFF. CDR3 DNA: TGTGCCAGCAGCCGATCCCGGGAGGGCGTTGAGCAGTTCTTC.

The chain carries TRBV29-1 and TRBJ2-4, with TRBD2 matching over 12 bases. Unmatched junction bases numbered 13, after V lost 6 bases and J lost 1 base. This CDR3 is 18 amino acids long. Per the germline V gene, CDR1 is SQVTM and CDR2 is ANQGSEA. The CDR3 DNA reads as TGCAGCGTCATACCGCCTAGCGGGGGGGCCGTTGCCAAAAACATTCAGTACTTC. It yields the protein CSVIPPSGGAVAKNIQYF.

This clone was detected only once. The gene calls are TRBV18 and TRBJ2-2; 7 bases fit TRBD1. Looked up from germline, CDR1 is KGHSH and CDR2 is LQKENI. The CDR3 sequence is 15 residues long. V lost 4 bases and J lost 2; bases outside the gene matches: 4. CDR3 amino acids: CASSLDRVNTGELFF. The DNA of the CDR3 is TGTGCCAGCTCACTTGACAGGGTCAACACCGGGGAGCTGTTTTTT.

CDR3 in DNA: TGTGCCAGCAGTGAAGAGGGGGCGCGGGGTCAGCCCCAGCATTTT. Protein sequence: CASSEEGARGQPQHF. V is TRBV2 and J is TRBJ1-5; 7 nucleotides align to TRBD1. The CDR3 is made up of 15 amino acids. Germline lookup yields CDR1 SNHLY and CDR2 FYNNEI. With V trimmed by 1 base and J by 6 bases, 6 bases remained unmatched.

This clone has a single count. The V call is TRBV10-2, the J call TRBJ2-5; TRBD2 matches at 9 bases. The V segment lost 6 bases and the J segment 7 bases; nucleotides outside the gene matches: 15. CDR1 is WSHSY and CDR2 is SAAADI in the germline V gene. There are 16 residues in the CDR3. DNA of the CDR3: TGCGCCAGCAGCCTGGGACGGCGGGAGGGTGGGGGGACCCAGTACTTC. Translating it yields CASSLGRREGGGTQYF.

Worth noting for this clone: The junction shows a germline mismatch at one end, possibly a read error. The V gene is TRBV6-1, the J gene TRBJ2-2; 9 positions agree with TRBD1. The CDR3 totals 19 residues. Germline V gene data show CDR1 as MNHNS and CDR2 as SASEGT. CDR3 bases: TGTGCCAGCAGTAAAGCACGTGTGACGGGGACAGGGTACACCGGGGAGCTGTTTTTT. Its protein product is CASSKARVTGTGYTGELFF.

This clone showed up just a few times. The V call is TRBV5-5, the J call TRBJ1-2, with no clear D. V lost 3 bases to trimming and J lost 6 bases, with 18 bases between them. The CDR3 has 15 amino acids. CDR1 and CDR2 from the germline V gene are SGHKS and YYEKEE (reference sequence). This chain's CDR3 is CASSSGWSAMDGYTF. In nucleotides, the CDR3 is TGTGCCAGCAGCTCGGGGTGGAGTGCTATGGATGGCTACACCTTC.

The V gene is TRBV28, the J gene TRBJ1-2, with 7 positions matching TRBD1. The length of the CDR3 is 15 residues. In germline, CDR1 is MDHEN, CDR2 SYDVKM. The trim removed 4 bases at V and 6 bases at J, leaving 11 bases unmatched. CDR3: CASSSPGTVVDGYTF. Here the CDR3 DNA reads TGTGCCAGCAGTTCCCCCGGGACAGTCGTTGATGGCTACACCTTC.

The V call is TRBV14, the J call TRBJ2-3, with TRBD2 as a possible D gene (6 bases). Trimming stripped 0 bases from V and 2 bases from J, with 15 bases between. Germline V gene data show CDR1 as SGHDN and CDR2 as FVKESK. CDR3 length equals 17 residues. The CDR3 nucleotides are TGTGCCAGCAGCCAAGATGTGGCCGGGGGAGCCACAGATACGCAGTATTTT. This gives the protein CASSQDVAGGATDTQYF.

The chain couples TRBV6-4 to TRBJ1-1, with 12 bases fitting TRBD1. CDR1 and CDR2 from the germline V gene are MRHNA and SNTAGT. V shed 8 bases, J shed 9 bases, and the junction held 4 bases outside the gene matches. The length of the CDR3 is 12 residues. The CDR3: CASLGDRGQAFF. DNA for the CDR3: TGTGCCAGCCTGGGGGACAGGGGGCAAGCTTTCTTT.

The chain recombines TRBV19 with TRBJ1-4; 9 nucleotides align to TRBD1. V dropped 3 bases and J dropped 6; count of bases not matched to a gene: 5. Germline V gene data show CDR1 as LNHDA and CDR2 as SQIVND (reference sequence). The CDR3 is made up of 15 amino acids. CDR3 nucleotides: TGTGCCAGTAGTATCACCGGGACAGGGCATGAAAAACTGTTTTTT. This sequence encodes CASSITGTGHEKLFF. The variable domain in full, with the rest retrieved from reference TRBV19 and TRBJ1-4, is DGGITQSPKYLFRKEGQNVTLSCEQNLNHDAMYWYRQDPGQGLRLIYYSQIVNDFQKGDIAEGYSVSREKKESFPLTVTSAQKNPTAFYLCASSITGTGHEKLFFGSGTQLSVL.

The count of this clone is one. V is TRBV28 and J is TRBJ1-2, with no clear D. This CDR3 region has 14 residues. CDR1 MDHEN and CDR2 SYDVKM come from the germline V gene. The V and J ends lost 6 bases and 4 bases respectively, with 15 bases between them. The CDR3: CASRLPTASYGYTF. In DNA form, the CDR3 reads TGTGCCAGCAGGTTACCTACAGCGTCCTATGGCTACACCTTC.

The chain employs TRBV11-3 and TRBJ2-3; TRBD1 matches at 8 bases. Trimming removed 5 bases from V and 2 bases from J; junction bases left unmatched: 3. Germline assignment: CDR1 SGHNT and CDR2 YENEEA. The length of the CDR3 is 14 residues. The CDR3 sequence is CASSPQGATDTQYF. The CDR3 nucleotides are TGTGCCAGCAGCCCCCAGGGGGCCACAGATACGCAGTATTTT.

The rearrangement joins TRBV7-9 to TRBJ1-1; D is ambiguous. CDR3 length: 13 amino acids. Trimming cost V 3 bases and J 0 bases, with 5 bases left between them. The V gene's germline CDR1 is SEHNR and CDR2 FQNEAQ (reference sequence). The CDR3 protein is CASSFGLNTEAFF. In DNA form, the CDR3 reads TGTGCCAGCAGCTTTGGGTTGAACACTGAAGCTTTCTTT. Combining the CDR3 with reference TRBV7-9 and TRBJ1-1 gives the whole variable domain DTGVSQNPRHKITKRGQNVTFRCDPISEHNRLYWYRQTLGQGPEFLTYFQNEAQLEKSRLLSDRFSAERPKGSFSTLEIQRTEQGDSAMYLCASSFGLNTEAFFGQGTRLTVV.

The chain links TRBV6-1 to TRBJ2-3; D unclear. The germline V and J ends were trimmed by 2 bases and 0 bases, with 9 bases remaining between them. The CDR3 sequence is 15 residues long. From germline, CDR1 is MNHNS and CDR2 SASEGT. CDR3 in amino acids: CASSEWSFSTDTQYF. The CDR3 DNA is TGTGCCAGCAGTGAATGGTCTTTCAGCACAGATACGCAGTATTTT.

The CDR3 DNA reads TGTGCCAGCAGAACGGGGAGCTACGAGCAGTACTTC. It codes for CASRTGSYEQYF. The chain combines TRBV2 with TRBJ2-7; possibly TRBD2 for D (5 bases). This CDR3 contains 12 residues. The germline CDR1 and CDR2 sequences are SNHLY and FYNNEI. V was cut by 6 bases and J by 3 bases, with 9 bases left in between.

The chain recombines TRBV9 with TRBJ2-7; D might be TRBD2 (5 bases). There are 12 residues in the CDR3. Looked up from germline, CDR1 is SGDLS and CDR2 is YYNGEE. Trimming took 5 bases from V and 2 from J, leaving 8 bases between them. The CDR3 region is CASSFGTYEQYF. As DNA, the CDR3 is TGTGCCAGCAGTTTCGGGACCTACGAGCAGTACTTC.

The CDR3 sequence is CASSPITSGGDQETQYF. The CDR3 DNA reads as TGTGCCAGCAGCCCCATTACTAGCGGGGGGGACCAAGAGACCCAGTACTTC. V gene TRBV11-2 combines with J gene TRBJ2-5, with TRBD2 identical over 13 bases. The V gene's germline CDR1 is SGHAT and CDR2 FQNNGV. Losses at the gene ends were 5 bases for V and 0 bases for J; bases not matched to a gene: 6. The CDR3 has 17 residues.

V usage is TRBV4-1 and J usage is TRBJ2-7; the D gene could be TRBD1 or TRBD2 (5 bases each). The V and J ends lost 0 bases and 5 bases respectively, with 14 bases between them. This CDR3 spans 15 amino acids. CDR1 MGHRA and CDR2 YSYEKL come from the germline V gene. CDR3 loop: CASSQDTGLDDEQYF. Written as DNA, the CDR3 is TGCGCCAGCAGCCAAGATACGGGGCTGGACGACGAGCAGTACTTC.

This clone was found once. CDR3 in amino acids: CASSPSRTEAFF. The CDR3 region has the DNA TGTGCCAGCAGCCCTTCGAGGACTGAAGCTTTCTTT. The chain recombines TRBV28 with TRBJ1-1, with no clear D. This CDR3 region has 12 residues. V lost 6 bases to trimming and J lost 5 bases, with 10 bases between them. The germline V gene encodes CDR1 MDHEN and CDR2 SYDVKM. The full variable domain, in which reference TRBV28 and TRBJ1-1 provide the parts outside the CDR3, is DVKVTQSSRYLVKRTGEKVFLECVQDMDHENMFWYRQDPGLGLRLIYFSYDVKMKEKGDIPEGYSVSREKKERFSLILESASTNQTSMYLCASSPSRTEAFFGQGTRLTVV.